This T cell receptor (beta chain) originates from a study of response to subunit inactivated influenza vaccine. MiXCR was run by TCRdb on the RT-PCR reads, yielding one entry per CDR3 protein. The table includes under 750,000 distinct CDR3 sequences, around 11% detected once. V lost 4 bases and J lost 0, with 11 bases in between. The CDR3 loop spans 15 amino acids. Germline CDR1 is SGHAT and CDR2 is FQNNGV. On this clonotype itself: Its antigen is currently unknown.

Findings of the study overall: With each seasonal influenza vaccination, the authors suggested, few new T cells are recruited.

The TCR comes from a man between 45 and 60 years old who received an inactivated influenza vaccine. This chain connects TRBV11-2 to TRBJ2-3; no clear D. The sample consisted of PBMCs from blood, taken on the day of vaccination. CDR3 DNA sequence: TGTGCCAGCAGCTCACTTGATACTAGCACAGATACGCAGTATTTT. It specifies CASSSLDTSTDTQYF.